This T cell receptor (beta chain) comes out of a study of resident and recirculating memory T cells in vitiligo. About this clone itself: Its matching antigen is unknown.

Germline CDR1 and CDR2: SGHRS and YFSETQ. V lost 2 bases and J lost 1; bases outside the gene matches: 13. The CDR3 extends over 18 amino acids. The study, taken as a whole, reports: No unique dominant TCR clone was found in vitiligo lesions.

Method: immunoSEQ multiplex PCR; TCRdb's copy keeps in-frame clones and lacks some. In the table there are more than 70,000 clones, approximately 90% of which are singletons. The clonotype originates from a male donor with vitiligo. The gene calls are TRBV5-1 and TRBJ2-3; 7 nucleotides match TRBD2. The sequenced material came from blood. The CDR3 region is CASSFGGGGSVGTDTQYF. DNA of the CDR3: TGCGCCAGCAGCTTTGGGGGTGGCGGGAGCGTCGGCACAGATACGCAGTATTTT.